This TCR beta chain was captured in a study of post-analysis software for immune sequencing data. Study-level background: As for disease course, relapsing-remitting, secondary progressive and progressive-relapsing multiple sclerosis were all included. The study's findings and limits: Multiple sclerosis was associated with a significant reduction in normalized Chao1 diversity relative to controls. Elevated frequency relative to controls characterized a handful of TRBV segments in patients, TRBV5-6, TRBV5-1 and TRBV20-1 among them.

With V trimmed by 7 bases and J by 8 bases, 7 bases remained unmatched. The CDR3 loop spans 12 amino acids. Germline V gene sequence: CDR1 MNHEY, CDR2 SVGAGI. Notes on this clonotype: Its cognate antigen is unknown.

Unique molecular identifiers tagged the TCR beta cDNA libraries. TCRdb re-called the PCR reads with MiXCR, one entry per CDR3 protein. In the table there are almost 700,000 distinct CDR3 sequences, 55% to 60% of which are singletons. This clonotype was sampled from a girl aged 2 to 9 with multiple sclerosis. The chain couples TRBV6-5 to TRBJ1-1; 7 bases line up with TRBD1. The sample was blood. The CDR3 nucleotides read TGTGCCAGCACCGATCCGGGACAGGAAGCTTTCTTT. This sequence encodes CASTDPGQEAFF.